This T cell receptor (beta chain) was found in a study of shared clonotypes between healthy human individuals. Overall study results and limits: Across subsets, estimated richness was generally greater for naive than for memory populations. Rarefaction curves obtained for sorted subsets showed sequencing incomplete despite large depth.

As regards this clone: Its specificity is unknown.

The V and J ends lost 1 base and 4 bases respectively, with 11 bases between them. Germline assignment: CDR1 SGHRS and CDR2 YFSETQ. This CDR3 is 14 amino acids long. As defined, naive CD8 cells were CD45RO-negative and positively selected for CCR7, with terminally differentiated effector memory CD45RA+ cells excluded. All donors qualified as healthy HIV-negative adults and had experienced no recent acute infections or vaccinations. Sorted-subset replicate PCR reactions were performed with around 210 ng DNA, corresponding to tens of thousands of T cell genomes. Profiled with immunoSEQ multiplex PCR; TCRdb holds only in-frame clones, not every one. Among around 2,000,000 clones listed, just under 95% were seen once.

J is TRBJ2-5 and V is TRBV5-1; D might be TRBD1 or TRBD2, each matching 6 bases. Sequenced sample: naive CD8+ T cells sorted from blood. This clonotype was obtained from a young man in good health. The CDR3 DNA is TGCGCCAGCAGCTTGAAAGGGGGACTAGAGACCCAGTACTTC. Its protein is CASSLKGGLETQYF. Full variable domain (missing parts from reference TRBV5-1 and TRBJ2-5): KAGVTQTPRYLIKTRGQQVTLSCSPISGHRSVSWYQQTPGQGLQFLFEYFSETQRNKGNFPGRFSGRQFSNSRSEMNVSTLELGDSALYLCASSLKGGLETQYFGPGTRLLVL.